What follows describes a single TCR beta chain. The antigen remains unidentified. Donors were drawn from the approximately 120-subject validation cohort, separate from the approximately 620-subject first cohort. The method was immunoSEQ multiplex PCR; TCRdb's version includes in-frame clones alone and lacks a portion of them. Counted here are 100,000 to 150,000 clones, 89% occurring once; the ten biggest clones make up about 3.7%. CDR1 and CDR2 from the germline V gene are SGHDT and YYEEEE. This CDR3 has 16 amino acids. Trimming removed 0 bases at V and 5 bases at J, with 16 bases between. The data stem from a study of cytomegalovirus exposure and HLA in healthy donors. The study, taken as a whole, reports: First-cohort TCR clusters tended to co-occur in the 120 or so validation repertoires, a later analysis found. Most TCRs appeared rarely, but some public TCRs recurred in many donors. It was 150 to 200 TCR beta chains that were listed as cytomegalovirus-associated.

The receptor comes from a man younger than 40 in good health and CMV-seronegative. The sequencing sample was made of PBMCs. This chain uses TRBV5-6 with TRBJ2-3, with D tentatively TRBD2 (6 bases). The CDR3 spells CASSLVRDSLGDTQYF. The CDR3 coding sequence is TGTGCCAGCAGCTTGGTACGGGACTCGCTGGGAGATACGCAGTATTTT.